This record looks at one T cell receptor beta chain sequence and its context. Its antigen is not identified. Every patient relapsed after autologous stem cell transplantation, and brentuximab vedotin exposure varied. The sample comes from a study of PD-1 blockade in classical Hodgkin lymphoma. Looking at the study overall: Nivolumab was given intravenously to patients at 3 mg/kg every 2 weeks. Study-level points and caveats: For complete responders, baseline diversity was comparable to that of newly diagnosed patients.

The repertoire was sequenced with immunoSEQ multiplex PCR; TCRdb's copy has only in-frame clones and lacks some. The repertoire holds about 50,000 clones, 85% to 90% seen once, with more than 5% in the top ten. Germline lookup yields CDR1 SGHRS and CDR2 YFSETQ. Trimming removed 0 bases at V and 1 base at J, with 10 bases between. The CDR3 loop spans 15 amino acids. This TCR came from a human donor with classical Hodgkin lymphoma. The sample here was peripheral blood mononuclear cells (PBMCs), taken before the second cycle of nivolumab. This chain connects TRBV5-1 to TRBJ2-5; D unresolved. CDR3 in DNA: TGCGCCAGCAGCTTGGGCTCACAAAGCCAAGAGACCCAGTACTTC. Translating gives CASSLGSQSQETQYF.